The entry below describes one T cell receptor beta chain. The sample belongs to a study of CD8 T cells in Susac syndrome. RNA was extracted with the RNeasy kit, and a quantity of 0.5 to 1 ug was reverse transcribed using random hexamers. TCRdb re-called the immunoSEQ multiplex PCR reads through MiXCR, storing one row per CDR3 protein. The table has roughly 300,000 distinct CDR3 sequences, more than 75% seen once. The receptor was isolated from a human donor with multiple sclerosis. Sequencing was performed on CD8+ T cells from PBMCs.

Written as DNA, the CDR3 is TGTGCCAGCAGCCGGGGCAGGGGAAGTTCGGGCGAGCAGTACTTC. Encoded protein: CASSRGRGSSGEQYF. The chain uses TRBV3-1 and TRBJ2-7, with TRBD1 as a possible D gene (6 bases). The CDR3 has 15 amino acids. Per germline, CDR1 LGHDT and CDR2 YNNKEL (reference sequence). V was pared by 4 bases and J by 6 bases, with 19 bases between.